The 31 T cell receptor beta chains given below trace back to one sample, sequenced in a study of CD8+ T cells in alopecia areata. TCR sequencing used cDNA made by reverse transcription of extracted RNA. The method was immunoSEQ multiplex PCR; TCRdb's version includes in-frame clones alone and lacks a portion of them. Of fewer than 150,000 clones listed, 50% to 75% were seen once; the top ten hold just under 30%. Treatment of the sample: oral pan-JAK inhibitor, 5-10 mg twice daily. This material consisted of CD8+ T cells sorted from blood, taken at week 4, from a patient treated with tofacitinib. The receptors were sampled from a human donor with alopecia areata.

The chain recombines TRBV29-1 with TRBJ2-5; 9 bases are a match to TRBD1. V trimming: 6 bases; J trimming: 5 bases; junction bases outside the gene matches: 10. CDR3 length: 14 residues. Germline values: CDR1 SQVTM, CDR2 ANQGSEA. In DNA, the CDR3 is TGCAGCGTCGCCGGACAGGGGTTAAGGGAGACCCAGTACTTC. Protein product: CSVAGQGLRETQYF.

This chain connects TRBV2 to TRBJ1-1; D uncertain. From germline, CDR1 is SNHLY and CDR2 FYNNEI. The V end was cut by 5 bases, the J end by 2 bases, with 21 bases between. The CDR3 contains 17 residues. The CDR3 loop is CASSLPADRAPNTEAFF. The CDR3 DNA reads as TGTGCCAGCAGTCTACCCGCTGACCGGGCCCCAAACACTGAAGCTTTCTTT.

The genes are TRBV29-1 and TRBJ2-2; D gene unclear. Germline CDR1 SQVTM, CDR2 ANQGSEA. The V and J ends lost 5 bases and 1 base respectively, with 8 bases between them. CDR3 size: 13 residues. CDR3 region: CSVRPLNTGELFF. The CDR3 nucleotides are TGCAGCGTTCGCCCCCTGAACACCGGGGAGCTGTTTTTT.

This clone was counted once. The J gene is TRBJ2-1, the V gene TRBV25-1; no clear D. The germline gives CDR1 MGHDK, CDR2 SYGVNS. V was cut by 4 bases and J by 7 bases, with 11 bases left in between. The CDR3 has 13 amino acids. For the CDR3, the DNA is TGTGCCAGCAGTGTACTACTAAGGAATGAGCAGTTCTTC. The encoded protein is CASSVLLRNEQFF.

CDR3 coding DNA: TGTGCCAGCAGCGTAGTCCCCCACTTTGGACAGGGGCCCGAGGGGGGGGCCAACGTCCTGACTTTC. This encodes CASSVVPHFGQGPEGGANVLTF. V usage is TRBV9 and J usage is TRBJ2-6; the match to TRBD1 covers 9 bases. This CDR3 comprises 22 residues. Losses at the gene ends were 0 bases for V and 4 bases for J; bases not matched to a gene: 20. Germline V gene sequence: CDR1 SGDLS, CDR2 YYNGEE.

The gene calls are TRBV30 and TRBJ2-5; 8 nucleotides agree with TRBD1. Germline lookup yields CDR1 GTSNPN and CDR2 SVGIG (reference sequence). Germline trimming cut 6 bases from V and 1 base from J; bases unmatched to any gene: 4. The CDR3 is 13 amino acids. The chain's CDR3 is CACSTGVQETQYF. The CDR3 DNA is TGTGCCTGTTCGACAGGGGTCCAAGAGACCCAGTACTTC.

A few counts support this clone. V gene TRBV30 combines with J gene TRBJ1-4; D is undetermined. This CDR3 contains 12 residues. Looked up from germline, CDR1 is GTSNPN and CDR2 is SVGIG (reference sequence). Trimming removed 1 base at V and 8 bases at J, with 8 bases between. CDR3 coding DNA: TGTGCCTGGAGTGCCGACGCGGAAAAACTGTTTTTT. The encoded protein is CAWSADAEKLFF.

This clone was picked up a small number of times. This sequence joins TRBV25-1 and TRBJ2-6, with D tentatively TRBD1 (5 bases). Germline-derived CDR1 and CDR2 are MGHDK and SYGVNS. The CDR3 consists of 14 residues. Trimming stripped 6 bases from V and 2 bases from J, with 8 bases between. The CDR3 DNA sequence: TGTGCCAGCAGCCAGGGCGCTGGGGCCAACGTCCTGACTTTC. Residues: CASSQGAGANVLTF.

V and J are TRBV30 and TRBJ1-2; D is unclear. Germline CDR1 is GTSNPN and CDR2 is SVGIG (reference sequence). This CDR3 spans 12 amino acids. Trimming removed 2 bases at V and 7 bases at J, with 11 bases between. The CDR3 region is CAWSPAAGGYTF. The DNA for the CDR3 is TGTGCCTGGAGTCCCGCCGCAGGTGGCTACACCTTC.

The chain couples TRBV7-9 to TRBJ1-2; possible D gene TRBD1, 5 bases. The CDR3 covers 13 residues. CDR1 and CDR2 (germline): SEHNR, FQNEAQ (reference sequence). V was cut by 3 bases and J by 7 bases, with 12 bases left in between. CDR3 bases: TGTGCCAGCAGCTTGGGACGGCCGTCTGGCTACACCTTC. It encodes CASSLGRPSGYTF. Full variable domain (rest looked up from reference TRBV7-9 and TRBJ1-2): DTGVSQNPRHKITKRGQNVTFRCDPISEHNRLYWYRQTLGQGPEFLTYFQNEAQLEKSRLLSDRFSAERPKGSFSTLEIQRTEQGDSAMYLCASSLGRPSGYTFGSGTRLTVV.

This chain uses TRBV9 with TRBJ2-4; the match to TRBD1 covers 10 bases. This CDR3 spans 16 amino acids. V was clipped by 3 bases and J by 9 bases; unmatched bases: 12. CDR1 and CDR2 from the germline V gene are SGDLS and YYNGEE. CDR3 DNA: TGTGCCAGCAGCGGGTACACCGGGACAGGGGACTTCATTCAGTACTTC. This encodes CASSGYTGTGDFIQYF.

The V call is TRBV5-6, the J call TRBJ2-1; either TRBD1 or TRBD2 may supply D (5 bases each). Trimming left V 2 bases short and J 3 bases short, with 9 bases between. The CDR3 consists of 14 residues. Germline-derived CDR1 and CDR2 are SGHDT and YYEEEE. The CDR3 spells CASSFRDGYNEQFF. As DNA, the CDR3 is TGTGCCAGCAGCTTTCGGGACGGCTACAATGAGCAGTTCTTC.

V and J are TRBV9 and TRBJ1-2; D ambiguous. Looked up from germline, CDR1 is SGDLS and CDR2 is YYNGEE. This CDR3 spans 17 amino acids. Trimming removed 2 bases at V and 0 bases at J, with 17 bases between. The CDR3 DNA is TGTGCCAGCAGCGTCCGAGCATCGGACGGATCTAACTATGGCTACACCTTC. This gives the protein CASSVRASDGSNYGYTF.

CDR3: CASRSSGPYNEQFF. The CDR3 DNA sequence: TGTGCCAGTAGGAGTAGCGGCCCCTACAATGAGCAGTTCTTC. This chain connects TRBV19 to TRBJ2-1; perhaps TRBD2 as D (6 bases). The CDR3 totals 14 residues. V shed 6 bases and J shed 2 bases, with 11 bases lying between them. Germline loops: CDR1 LNHDA, CDR2 SQIVND (reference sequence).

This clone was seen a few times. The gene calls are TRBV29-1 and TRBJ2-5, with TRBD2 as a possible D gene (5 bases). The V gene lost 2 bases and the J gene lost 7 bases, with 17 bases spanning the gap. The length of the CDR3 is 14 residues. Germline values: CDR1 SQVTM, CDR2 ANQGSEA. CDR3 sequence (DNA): TGCAGCGTTGAAAACTCCCCAAGCGGCGGGACCCAGTACTTC. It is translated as CSVENSPSGGTQYF.

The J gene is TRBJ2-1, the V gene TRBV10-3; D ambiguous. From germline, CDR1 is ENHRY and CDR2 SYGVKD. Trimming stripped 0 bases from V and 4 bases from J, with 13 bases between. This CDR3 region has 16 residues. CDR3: CAISESSPGYYNEQFF. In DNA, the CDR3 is TGTGCCATCAGTGAGTCGAGCCCCGGCTATTACAATGAGCAGTTCTTC.

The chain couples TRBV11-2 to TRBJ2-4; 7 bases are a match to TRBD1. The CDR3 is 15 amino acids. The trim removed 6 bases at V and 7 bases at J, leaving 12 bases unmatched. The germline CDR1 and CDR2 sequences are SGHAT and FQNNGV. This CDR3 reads CASSQQGLSGNIQYF. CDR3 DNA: TGTGCCAGCAGTCAACAGGGGCTGTCGGGGAACATTCAGTACTTC.

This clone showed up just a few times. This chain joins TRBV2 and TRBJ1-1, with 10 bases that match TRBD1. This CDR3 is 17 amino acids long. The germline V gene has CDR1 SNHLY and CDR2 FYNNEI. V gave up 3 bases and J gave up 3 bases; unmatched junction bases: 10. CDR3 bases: TGTGCCAGCAGTGAGACAGGGGGCTCGTTCTGGGACACTGAAGCTTTCTTT. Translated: CASSETGGSFWDTEAFF.

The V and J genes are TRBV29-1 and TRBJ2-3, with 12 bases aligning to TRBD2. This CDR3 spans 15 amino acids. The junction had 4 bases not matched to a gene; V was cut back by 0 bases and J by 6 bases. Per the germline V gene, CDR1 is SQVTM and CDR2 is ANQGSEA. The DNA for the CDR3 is TGCAGCGTTGAAGAGACTAGCGGGAGTCGCGATACGCAGTATTTT. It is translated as CSVEETSGSRDTQYF.

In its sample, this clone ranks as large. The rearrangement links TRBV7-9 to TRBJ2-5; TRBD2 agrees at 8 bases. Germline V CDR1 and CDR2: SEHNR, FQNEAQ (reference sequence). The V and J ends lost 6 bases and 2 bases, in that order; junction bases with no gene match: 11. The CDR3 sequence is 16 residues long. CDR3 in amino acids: CASSRVTSGEQETQYF. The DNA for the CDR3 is TGTGCCAGCAGTCGGGTAACTAGCGGAGAACAAGAGACCCAGTACTTC.

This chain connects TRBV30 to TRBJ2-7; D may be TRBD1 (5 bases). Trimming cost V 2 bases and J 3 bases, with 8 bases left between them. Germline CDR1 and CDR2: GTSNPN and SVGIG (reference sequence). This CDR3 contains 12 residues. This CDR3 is CAWSPQVYEQYF. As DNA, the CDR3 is TGTGCCTGGAGTCCACAGGTCTACGAGCAGTACTTC.

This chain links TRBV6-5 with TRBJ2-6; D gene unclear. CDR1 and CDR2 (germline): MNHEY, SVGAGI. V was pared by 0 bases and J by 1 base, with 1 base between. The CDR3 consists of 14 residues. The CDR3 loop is CASSYSSGANVLTF. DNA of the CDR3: TGTGCCAGCAGTTACTCTTCTGGGGCCAACGTCCTGACTTTC.

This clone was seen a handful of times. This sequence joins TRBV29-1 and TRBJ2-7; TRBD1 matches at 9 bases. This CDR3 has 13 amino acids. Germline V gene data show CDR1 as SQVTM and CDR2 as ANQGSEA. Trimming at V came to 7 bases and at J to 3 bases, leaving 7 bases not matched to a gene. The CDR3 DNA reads TGCAGCGCGAGGACAGGGGATTTCTACGAGCAGTACTTC. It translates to CSARTGDFYEQYF.

The chain's CDR3 is CASSLASGGTAPLYYGYTF. For the CDR3, the DNA is TGTGCCAGCAGCTTAGCTAGCGGTGGGACAGCCCCTCTCTACTATGGCTACACCTTC. This chain links TRBV7-6 with TRBJ1-2; 7 nucleotides agree with TRBD1. Per germline, CDR1 SGHVS and CDR2 FNYEAQ. V lost 0 bases and J lost 3; bases outside the gene matches: 16. The CDR3 extends over 19 amino acids.

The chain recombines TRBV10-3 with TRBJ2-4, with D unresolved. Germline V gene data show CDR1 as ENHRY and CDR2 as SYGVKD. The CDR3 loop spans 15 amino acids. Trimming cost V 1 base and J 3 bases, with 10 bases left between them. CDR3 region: CAISELGSVKNIQYF. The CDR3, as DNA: TGTGCCATCAGTGAGTTGGGTTCAGTCAAAAACATTCAGTACTTC.

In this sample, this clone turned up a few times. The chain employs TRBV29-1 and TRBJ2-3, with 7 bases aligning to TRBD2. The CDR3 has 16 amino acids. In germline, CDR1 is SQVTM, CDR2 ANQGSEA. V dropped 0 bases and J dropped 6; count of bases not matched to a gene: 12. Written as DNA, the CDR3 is TGCAGCGTTGAAGATCGCCTAGCGGAACCGTCGGATACGCAGTATTTT. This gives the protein CSVEDRLAEPSDTQYF.

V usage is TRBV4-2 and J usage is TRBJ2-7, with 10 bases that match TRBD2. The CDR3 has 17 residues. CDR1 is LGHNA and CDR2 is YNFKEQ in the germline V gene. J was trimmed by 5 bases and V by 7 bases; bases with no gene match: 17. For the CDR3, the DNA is TGTGCCAGCACCGGTGGGACAAGCGGGGGGGGAGCGGACGAGCAGTACTTC. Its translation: CASTGGTSGGGADEQYF.

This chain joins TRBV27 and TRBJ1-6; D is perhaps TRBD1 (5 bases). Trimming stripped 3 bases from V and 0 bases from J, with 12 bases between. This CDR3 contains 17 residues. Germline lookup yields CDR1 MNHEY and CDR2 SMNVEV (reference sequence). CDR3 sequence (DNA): TGTGCCAGCAGTTTCGCAGGGAGTAGCTCCTATAATTCACCCCTCCACTTT. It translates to CASSFAGSSSYNSPLHF.

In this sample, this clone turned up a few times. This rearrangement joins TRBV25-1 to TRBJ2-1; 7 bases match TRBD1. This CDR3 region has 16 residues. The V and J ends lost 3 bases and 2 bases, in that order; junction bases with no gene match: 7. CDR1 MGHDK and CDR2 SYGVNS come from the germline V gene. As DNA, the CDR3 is TGTGCCAGCAGTGACCCGACAGGGTGGCCCTACAATGAGCAGTTCTTC. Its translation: CASSDPTGWPYNEQFF.

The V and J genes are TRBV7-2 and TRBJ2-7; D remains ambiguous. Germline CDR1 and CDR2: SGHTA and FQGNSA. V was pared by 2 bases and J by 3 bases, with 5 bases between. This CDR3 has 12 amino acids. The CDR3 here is CASSLSGYEQYF. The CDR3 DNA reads TGTGCCAGCAGCTTATCCGGCTACGAGCAGTACTTC.

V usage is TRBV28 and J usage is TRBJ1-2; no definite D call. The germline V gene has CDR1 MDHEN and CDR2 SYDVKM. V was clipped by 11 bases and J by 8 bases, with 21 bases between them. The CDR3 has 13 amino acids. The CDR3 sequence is CALNGQVLGGYTF. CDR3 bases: TGTGCCCTCAACGGGCAGGTCCTAGGGGGCTACACCTTC.